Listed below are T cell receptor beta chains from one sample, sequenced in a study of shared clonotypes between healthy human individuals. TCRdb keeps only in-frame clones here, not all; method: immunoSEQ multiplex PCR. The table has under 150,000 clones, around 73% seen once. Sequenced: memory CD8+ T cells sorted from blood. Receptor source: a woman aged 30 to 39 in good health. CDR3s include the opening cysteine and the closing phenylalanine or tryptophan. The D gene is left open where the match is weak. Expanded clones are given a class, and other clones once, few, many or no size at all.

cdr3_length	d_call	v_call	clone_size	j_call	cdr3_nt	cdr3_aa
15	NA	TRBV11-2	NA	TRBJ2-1	TGTGCCAGCAGTTCTCGACTGGGAATGGTCAATGAGCAGTTCTTC	CASSSRLGMVNEQFF
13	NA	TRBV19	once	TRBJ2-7	TGTGCCAGTAGTATAGCCCCGAGATCCGAGCAGTACTTC	CASSIAPRSEQYF
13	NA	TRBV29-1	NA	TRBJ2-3	TGCAGCGTAGAGACGGGGTCAGGCCATACGCAGTATTTT	CSVETGSGHTQYF
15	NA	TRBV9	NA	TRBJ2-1	TGTGCCAGCAGCGTAAAGGTGGCCTCCTACAATGAGCAGTTCTTC	CASSVKVASYNEQFF
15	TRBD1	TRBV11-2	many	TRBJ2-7	TGTGCCAGCAGCTTAGTGAGGGCAGGGGGCATCGAGCAGTACTTC	CASSLVRAGGIEQYF
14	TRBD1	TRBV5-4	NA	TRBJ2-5	TGTGCCAGCAGCTGGACCGACAGGGGAGAGACCCAGTACTTC	CASSWTDRGETQYF
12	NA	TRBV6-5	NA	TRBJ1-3	TGTGCCAGCCACACCTCTGGAAACACCATATATTTT	CASHTSGNTIYF
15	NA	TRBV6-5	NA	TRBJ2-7	TGTGCCAGCAGCCACTATCTGGTCTCGGACCACGAGCAGTGCTTC	CASSHYLVSDHEQCF
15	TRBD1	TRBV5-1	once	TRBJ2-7	TGCGCCAGCAGCTTGGGAGGGACAGGGTACCACGAGCAGTACTTC	CASSLGGTGYHEQYF
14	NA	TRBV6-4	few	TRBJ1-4	TGTGCCAGCAGTGAAACTGCAACTAATGAAAAACTGTTTTTT	CASSETATNEKLFF
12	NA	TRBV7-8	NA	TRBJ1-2	TGTGCCAGCAAGGAGGGAGAATATGGCTACACCTTC	CASKEGEYGYTF
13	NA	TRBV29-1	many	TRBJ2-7	TGCAGCGTTGAAGACGCCGAGGCCTACGAGCAGTACTTC	CSVEDAEAYEQYF
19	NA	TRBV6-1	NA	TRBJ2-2	TGTGCCAGCAGTGAAACGCTCGGCGGGCCCGGAGGGGCCGGCGGGGAGCTGTTTTTT	CASSETLGGPGGAGGELFF
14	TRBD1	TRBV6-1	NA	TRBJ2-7	TGTGCCAGCAGTACCCAACAGGGGAGCTACGAGCAGTACTTC	CASSTQQGSYEQYF
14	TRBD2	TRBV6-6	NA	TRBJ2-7	TGTGCCAGCAGACCACGGGGAGGGTTGGTCGAGCAGTACTTC	CASRPRGGLVEQYF
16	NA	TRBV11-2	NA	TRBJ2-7	TGTGCCAGCAGCAGACCCCGTATGGTAGCAACCTACGAGCAGTACTTC	CASSRPRMVATYEQYF
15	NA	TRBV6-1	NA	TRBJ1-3	TGTGCCAGCAGTGAAGCAGGGTTCTCTGGAAACACCATATATTTT	CASSEAGFSGNTIYF
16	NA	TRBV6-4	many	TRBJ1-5	TGTGCCACCAGTGATGCGACAGTGGGGAGCAATCAGCCCCAGCATTTT	CATSDATVGSNQPQHF
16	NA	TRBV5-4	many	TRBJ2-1	TGTGCCAGCAGCTTGGTGTCTTTGGGGTCCTACAATGAGCAGTTCTTC	CASSLVSLGSYNEQFF
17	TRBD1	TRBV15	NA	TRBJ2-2	TGTGCCACCAGCAGGGAAGCAACAGGGGCGGTCACCGGGGAGCTGTTTTTT	CATSREATGAVTGELFF
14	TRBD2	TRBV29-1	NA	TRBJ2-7	TGCAGCGTCCAAGGACTAGCGGGAGGATACGAGCAGTACTTC	CSVQGLAGGYEQYF
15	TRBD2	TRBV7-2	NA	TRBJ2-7	TGTGCCAGCAGCCCCCGTAGAGCGGGAACCTACGAGCAGTACTTC	CASSPRRAGTYEQYF
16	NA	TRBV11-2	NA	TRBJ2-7	TGTGCCAGCAGCTTAGTGGGGGGCAGGGGCACCTACGAGCAGTACTTC	CASSLVGGRGTYEQYF
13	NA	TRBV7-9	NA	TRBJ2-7	TGTGCCAGCAGCTTGGGGAGTACCTACGAGCAGTACTTC	CASSLGSTYEQYF
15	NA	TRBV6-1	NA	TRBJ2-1	TGTGCCAGCAGTGAAGCGGCGGGTAGCTACAATGAGCAGTTCTTC	CASSEAAGSYNEQFF
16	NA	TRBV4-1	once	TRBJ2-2	TGCGCCAGCAGCCAAGTCGATCTAGTGTCGTTCGGGGAGCTGTTTTTT	CASSQVDLVSFGELFF
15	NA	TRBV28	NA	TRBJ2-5	TGTGCCAGCAGTTTGGGGCGGTCGTACCAAGAGACCCAGTACTTC	CASSLGRSYQETQYF
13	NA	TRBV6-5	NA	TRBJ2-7	TGTGCCAGCAATACCGGGGAGACAAACGAGCAGTACTTC	CASNTGETNEQYF
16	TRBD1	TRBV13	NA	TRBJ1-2	TGTGCCAGCAGCCGCGACCCGGGACAGGGGGCAGATGGCTACACCTTC	CASSRDPGQGADGYTF
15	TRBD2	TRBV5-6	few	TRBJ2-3	TGTGCCAGCAGCTTTGGCGGGAGGAGCACAGATACGCAGTATTTT	CASSFGGRSTDTQYF
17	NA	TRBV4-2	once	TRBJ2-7	TGTGCCAGCAGCCAAGCCTGGGTACTGGACAGTCTCCGCGAGCAGTACTTC	CASSQAWVLDSLREQYF
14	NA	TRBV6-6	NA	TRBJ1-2	TGTGCCAGCAGGATGACGGGGGCCGTCTATGGCTACACCTTC	CASRMTGAVYGYTF